What follows are 8 T cell receptor beta chains derived from one specimen sequenced in a study of CD8 T cells in ankylosing spondylitis. MiXCR, applied by TCRdb to the 5' RACE reads, yields one record per CDR3 protein. The table lists about 170,000 distinct CDR3 sequences, 15% to 20% of them singletons. Sequencing input: blood, either unsorted or a sorted T cell fraction (not recorded which). These receptors were obtained from a male donor with ankylosing spondylitis or in good health (not recorded which).

This clonotype showed up just a few times. The genes are TRBV19 and TRBJ2-2; 8 bases line up with TRBD2. Germline V gene lookup returns CDR1 LNHDA and CDR2 SQIVND (reference sequence). V lost 6 bases to trimming and J lost 0 bases; unmatched junction nucleotides: 6. This CDR3 region has 16 residues. Here the CDR3 reads CASRTRGLANTGELFF. The DNA for the CDR3 is TGTGCCAGTAGGACCCGGGGACTAGCGAACACCGGGGAGCTGTTTTTT.

This chain uses TRBV20-1 with TRBJ2-3, with 10 bases lining up with TRBD2. The V segment lost 0 bases and the J segment 0 bases; nucleotides outside the gene matches: 6. Germline V gene data show CDR1 as DFQATT and CDR2 as SNEGSKA (reference sequence). The CDR3 loop spans 17 amino acids. The CDR3 DNA follows: TGCAGTGCTAGAGATCCTAGCGGGAGACCTAGCACAGATACGCAGTATTTT. Encoded protein: CSARDPSGRPSTDTQYF.

This chain's CDR3 is CASGPSGWGGYTF. Here the CDR3 DNA reads TGTGCCAGCGGCCCATCAGGGTGGGGTGGCTACACCTTC. The rearrangement uses TRBV7-8 and TRBJ1-2; a possible D gene is TRBD1 (5 bases). Germline V gene sequence: CDR1 SGHVS, CDR2 FQNEAQ. V was pared by 8 bases and J by 7 bases, with 17 bases between. The CDR3 is made up of 13 amino acids.

This clonotype was observed a few times. The gene calls are TRBV5-6 and TRBJ2-2, with a tentative D call TRBD1 (6 bases). Trimming took 0 bases from V and 5 from J, leaving 14 bases between them. Germline V gives CDR1 SGHDT, CDR2 YYEEEE. The CDR3 contains 16 residues. The chain's CDR3 is CASSLAYRVGTGELFF. CDR3 bases: TGTGCCAGCAGCTTGGCTTACAGGGTGGGAACCGGGGAGCTGTTTTTT.

As to this clonotype: The junction departs from the called germline gene at one end, perhaps through a read error. This sequence joins TRBV7-6 and TRBJ2-7, with no clear D. CDR1 is SGHVS, CDR2 FNYEAQ, per germline. This CDR3 region has 14 residues. The CDR3 region has the DNA TGTGTCAGCAGTCCGTACCAGGATACCTACGAGCAGTACTTC. It specifies CVSSPYQDTYEQYF.

This clonotype was counted ten times or more. The chain is built from TRBV5-1 and TRBJ2-1, with no clear D. Trimming took 0 bases from V and 6 from J, leaving 10 bases between them. The CDR3 is 14 residues long. Germline V gene data show CDR1 as SGHRS and CDR2 as YFSETQ. Here the CDR3 reads CASSLGNGLNEQFF. The CDR3 bases are TGCGCCAGCAGCTTGGGGAATGGGCTCAATGAGCAGTTCTTC.

This clonotype turned up a few times. The chain couples TRBV7-8 to TRBJ1-1; D gene uncertain. The CDR3 contains 14 residues. Trimming left V 2 bases short and J 4 bases short, with 11 bases between. CDR1 and CDR2 (germline): SGHVS, FQNEAQ. CDR3 DNA sequence: TGTGCCAGCAGCTTACGGGAGATGCCCACTGAAGCTTTCTTT. This encodes CASSLREMPTEAFF.

Worth noting for this clonotype: Without the conserved terminal phenylalanine or tryptophan, this CDR3 likely stems from a read error. The rearrangement links TRBV5-1 to TRBJ2-7, with 9 bases fitting TRBD1. Trimming at V came to 4 bases and at J to 5 bases, leaving 7 bases not matched to a gene. The CDR3 is 14 residues long. Germline CDR1 reads SGHRS; CDR2 reads YFSETQ. The CDR3 reads CASSIRTGVHEQYL. CDR3 DNA: TGCGCCAGCAGCATCCGGACAGGGGTGCACGAGCAGTACCTC.